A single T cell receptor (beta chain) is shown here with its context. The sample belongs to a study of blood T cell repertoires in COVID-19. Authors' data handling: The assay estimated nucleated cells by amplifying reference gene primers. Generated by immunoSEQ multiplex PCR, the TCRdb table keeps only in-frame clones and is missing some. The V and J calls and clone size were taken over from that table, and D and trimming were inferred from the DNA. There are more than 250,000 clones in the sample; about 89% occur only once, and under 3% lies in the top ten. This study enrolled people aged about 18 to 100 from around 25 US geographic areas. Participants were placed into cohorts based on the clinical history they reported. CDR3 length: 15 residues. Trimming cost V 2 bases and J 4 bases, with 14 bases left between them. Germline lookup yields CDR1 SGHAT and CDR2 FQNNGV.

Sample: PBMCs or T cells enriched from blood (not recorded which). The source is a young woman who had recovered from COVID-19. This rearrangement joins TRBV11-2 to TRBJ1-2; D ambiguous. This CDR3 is CASSLRPGASYGYTF. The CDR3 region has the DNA TGTGCCAGCAGCTTACGCCCCGGAGCCAGCTATGGCTACACCTTC.